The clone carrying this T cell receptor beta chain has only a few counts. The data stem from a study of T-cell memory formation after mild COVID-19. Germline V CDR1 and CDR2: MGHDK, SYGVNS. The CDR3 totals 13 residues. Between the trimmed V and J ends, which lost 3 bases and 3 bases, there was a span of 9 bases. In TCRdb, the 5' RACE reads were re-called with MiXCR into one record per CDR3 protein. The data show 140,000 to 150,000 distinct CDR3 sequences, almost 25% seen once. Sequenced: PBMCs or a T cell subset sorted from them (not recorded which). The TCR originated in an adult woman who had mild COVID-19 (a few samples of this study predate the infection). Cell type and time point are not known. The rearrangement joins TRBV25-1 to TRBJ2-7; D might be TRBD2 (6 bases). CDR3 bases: TGTGCCAGCAGTGAGGCTAGCGACTACGAGCAGTACTTC. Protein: CASSEASDYEQYF.